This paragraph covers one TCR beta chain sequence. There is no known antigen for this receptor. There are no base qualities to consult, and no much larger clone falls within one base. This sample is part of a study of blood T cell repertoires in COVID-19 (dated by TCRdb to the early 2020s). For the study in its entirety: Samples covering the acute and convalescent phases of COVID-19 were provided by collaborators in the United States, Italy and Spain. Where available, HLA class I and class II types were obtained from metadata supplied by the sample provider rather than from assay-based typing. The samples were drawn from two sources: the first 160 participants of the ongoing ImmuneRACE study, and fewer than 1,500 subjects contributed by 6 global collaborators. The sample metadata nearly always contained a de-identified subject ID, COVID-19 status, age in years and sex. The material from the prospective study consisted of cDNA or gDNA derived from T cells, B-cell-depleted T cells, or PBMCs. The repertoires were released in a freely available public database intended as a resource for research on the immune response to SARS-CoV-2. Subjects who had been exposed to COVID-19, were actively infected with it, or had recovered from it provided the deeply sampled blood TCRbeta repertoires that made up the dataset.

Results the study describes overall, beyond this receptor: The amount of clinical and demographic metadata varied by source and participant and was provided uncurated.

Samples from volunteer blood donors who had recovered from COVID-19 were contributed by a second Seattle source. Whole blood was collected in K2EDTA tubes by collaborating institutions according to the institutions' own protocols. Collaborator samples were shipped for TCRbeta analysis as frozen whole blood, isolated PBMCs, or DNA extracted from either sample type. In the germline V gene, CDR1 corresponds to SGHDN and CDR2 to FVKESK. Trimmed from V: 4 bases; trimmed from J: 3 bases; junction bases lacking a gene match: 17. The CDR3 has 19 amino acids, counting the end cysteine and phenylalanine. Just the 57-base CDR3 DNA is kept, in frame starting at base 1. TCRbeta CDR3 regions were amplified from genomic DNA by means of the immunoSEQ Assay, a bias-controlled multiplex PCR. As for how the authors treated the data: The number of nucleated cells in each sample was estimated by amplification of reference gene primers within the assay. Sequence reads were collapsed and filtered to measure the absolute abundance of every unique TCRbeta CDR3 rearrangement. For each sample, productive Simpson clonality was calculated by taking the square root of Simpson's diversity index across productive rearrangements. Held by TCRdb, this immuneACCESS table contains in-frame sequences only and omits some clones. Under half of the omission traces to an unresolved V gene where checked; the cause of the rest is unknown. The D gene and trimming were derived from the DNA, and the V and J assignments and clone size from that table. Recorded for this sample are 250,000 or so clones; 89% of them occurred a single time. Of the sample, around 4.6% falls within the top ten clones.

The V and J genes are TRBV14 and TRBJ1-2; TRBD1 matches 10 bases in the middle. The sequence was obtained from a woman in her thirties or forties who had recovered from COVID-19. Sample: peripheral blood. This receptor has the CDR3 CASSPITGTGVLGDYGYTF. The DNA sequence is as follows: TGTGCCAGCAGCCCGATTACCGGGACAGGGGTTTTGGGGGACTATGGCTACACCTTC. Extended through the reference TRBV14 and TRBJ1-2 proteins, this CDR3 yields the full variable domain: EAGVTQFPSHSVIEKGQTVTLRCDPISGHDNLYWYRRVMGKEIKFLLHFVKESKQDESGMPNNRFLAERTGGTYSTLKVQPAELEDSGVYFCASSPITGTGVLGDYGYTFGSGTRLTVV.